This TCR beta chain was obtained from a study of PD-L1 blockade in urothelial cancer. Study-level information: Enrolled patients had been treated previously with 0 to 3 chemotherapy regimens. Blood-derived samples held a median about 130,000 T cells.

Added to each PCR by spiking were synthetic TCR analog templates. Some clones are missing from TCRdb's copy, which holds only in-frame ones; the method was immunoSEQ multiplex PCR. The table shows about 130,000 clones, with roughly 88% occurring only once. CDR1 and CDR2 from the germline V gene are MGHRA and YSYEKL. The CDR3 has 14 residues. After removal of 4 bases from V and 4 bases from J, the junction contained 6 bases not matched to a gene. Sample time point: peripheral blood 6 weeks after treatment start. The V and J genes are TRBV4-1 and TRBJ2-5; TRBD1 matches 7 bases. This specimen consisted of PBMCs, obtained around atezolizumab (anti-PD-L1) treatment. The sequence was collected from a man aged 45-65 years with urothelial cancer. Here the CDR3 reads CASSLKGAGETQYF. CDR3 DNA sequence: TGCGCCAGCAGCCTCAAGGGGGCAGGAGAGACCCAGTACTTC.